The T cell receptor beta chain described here comes from a study of CD8 T cells in Susac syndrome (dated by TCRdb to between 2019 and 2020). Describing the broader study: Repertoire sequencing was used to test whether CD8+ T cell activation and differentiation in Susac syndrome was antigen driven.

From cysteine to phenylalanine, the CDR3 is 14 amino acids long. The DNA shown is the 42-base CDR3, in frame from base 1. The germline V gene encodes CDR1 SNHLY and CDR2 FYNNEI. After removal of 2 bases from V and 6 bases from J, the junction retains 3 bases not matched to a gene. High-throughput TCR beta sequencing profiled peripheral blood CD8+ and CD4+ T cells from healthy donors, Susac syndrome patients and multiple sclerosis patients. The healthy donors served as controls matched for age and sex. CD8+ TEMRA cells were enriched by FACS, while bulk CD8+ and CD4+ T cells were purified by magnetic negative isolation. Blood was drawn into EDTA tubes, processed within 24 hours, and PBMCs were isolated by density gradient centrifugation. PBMCs destined for TCR sequencing were cryopreserved in liquid nitrogen and later thawed in a 37 °C water bath. The sorted or isolated CD4+, CD8+ and CD8+ TEMRA cells had a purity of 90% or higher.

RNA was extracted using the RNeasy kit, and 0.5 to 1 microgram was reverse transcribed with random hexamers. The immunoSEQ multiplex PCR assay, covering 54 Vbeta and 13 Jbeta segments, was used to amplify TCR beta CDR3 regions. Bias from PCR amplification was corrected by using a synthetic template baseline for primer optimization and for computational correction. In the paper's pipeline: Reads were assigned to V, D and J genes according to IMGT and analyzed in immunoSEQ Analyzer, with only productive sequences retained. To calculate clonality, Shannon entropy was normalized by log2 of the number of productive unique sequences and then subtracted from one. Public and private clones were assessed among the 100 most prevalent clones of each patient and control. A clone was defined as Susac-specific if it was absent from the healthy and MS cohorts, from approximately 980 published viral clones and from other ImmuneACCESS disease sequences. Starting from the raw public reads, TCRdb applied fastp trimming at Q25, assembled clones with MiXCR and retained in-frame beta chains. When rows share a CDR3 protein, they turn into one entry using the most common DNA and genes. These V and J calls rely on TCRdb rather than the paper's analysis. The sample table holds some 120,000 distinct CDR3 sequences, of which 90% to 95% were seen once. The top ten clones comprise roughly 0.087% of the sample.

In the case of this clonotype: It lacks a known antigen. No much larger clonotype is one base removed from it; base qualities were not supplied.

Points the paper makes about the study in general: The number of individuals in the TCR sequencing and HLA analysis was acknowledged as relatively small.

This clonotype originated in a human donor in good health. Sequences were obtained from CD4+ T cells from PBMCs. The rearrangement joined TRBV2 to TRBJ1-2; TRBD1 lines up with 10 middle nucleotides. The encoded CDR3 is CASSEMTGGHGYTF. DNA sequence: TGTGCCAGCAGTGAAATGACAGGGGGCCATGGCTACACCTTC. With the portions outside the CDR3 filled from the reference TRBV2 and TRBJ1-2 genes, the complete variable region becomes EPEVTQTPSHQVTQMGQEVILRCVPISNHLYFYWYRQILGQKVEFLVSFYNNEISEKSEIFDDQFSVERPDGSNFTLKIRSTKLEDSAMYFCASSEMTGGHGYTFGSGTRLTVV.